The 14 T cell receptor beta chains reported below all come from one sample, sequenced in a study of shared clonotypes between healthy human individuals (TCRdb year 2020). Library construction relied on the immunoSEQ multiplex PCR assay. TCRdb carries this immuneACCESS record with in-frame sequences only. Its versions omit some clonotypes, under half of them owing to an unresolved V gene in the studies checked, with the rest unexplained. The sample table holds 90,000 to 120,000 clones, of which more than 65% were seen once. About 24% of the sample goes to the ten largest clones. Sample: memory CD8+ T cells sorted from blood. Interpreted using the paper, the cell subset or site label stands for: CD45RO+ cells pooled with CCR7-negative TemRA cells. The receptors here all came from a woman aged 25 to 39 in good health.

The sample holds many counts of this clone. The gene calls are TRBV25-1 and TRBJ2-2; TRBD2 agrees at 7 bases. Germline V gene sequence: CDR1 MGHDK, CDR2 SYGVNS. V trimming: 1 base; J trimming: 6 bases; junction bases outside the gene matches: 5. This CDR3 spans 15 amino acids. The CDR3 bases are TGTGCCAGCAGTGAATCTCAGCGGGACGCCGGGGAGCTGTTTTTT. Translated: CASSESQRDAGELFF.

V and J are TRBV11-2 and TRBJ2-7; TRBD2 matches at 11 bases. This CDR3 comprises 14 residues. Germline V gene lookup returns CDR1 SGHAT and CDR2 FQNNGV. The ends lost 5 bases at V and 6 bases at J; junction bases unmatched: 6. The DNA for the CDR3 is TGTGCCAGCAGCCCGGGACTAGCGGCGGTCGAGCAGTACTTC. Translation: CASSPGLAAVEQYF. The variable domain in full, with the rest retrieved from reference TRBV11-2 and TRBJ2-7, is EAGVAQSPRYKIIEKRQSVAFWCNPISGHATLYWYQQILGQGPKLLIQFQNNGVVDDSQLPKDRFSAERLKGVDSTLKIQPAKLEDSAVYLCASSPGLAAVEQYFGPGTRLTVT.

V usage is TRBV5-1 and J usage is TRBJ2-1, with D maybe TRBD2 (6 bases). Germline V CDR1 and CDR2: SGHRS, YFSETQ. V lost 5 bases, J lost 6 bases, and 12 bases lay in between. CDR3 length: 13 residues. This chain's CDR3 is CASRDTRGNEQFF. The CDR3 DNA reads TGCGCCAGCAGGGACACGCGGGGCAATGAGCAGTTCTTC.

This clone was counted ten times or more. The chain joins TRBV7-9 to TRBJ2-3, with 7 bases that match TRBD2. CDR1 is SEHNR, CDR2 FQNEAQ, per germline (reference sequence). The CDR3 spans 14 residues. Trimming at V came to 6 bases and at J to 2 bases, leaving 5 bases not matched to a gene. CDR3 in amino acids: CASRDGLVTDTQYF. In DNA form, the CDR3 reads TGTGCCAGCAGGGACGGACTAGTCACAGATACGCAGTATTTT.

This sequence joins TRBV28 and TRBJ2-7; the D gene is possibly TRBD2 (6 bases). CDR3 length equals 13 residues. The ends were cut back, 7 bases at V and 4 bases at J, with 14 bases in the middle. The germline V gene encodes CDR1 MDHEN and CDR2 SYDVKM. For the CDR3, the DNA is TGTGCCAGCATTAATAGCGGCTCTTACGAGCAGTACTTC. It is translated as CASINSGSYEQYF.

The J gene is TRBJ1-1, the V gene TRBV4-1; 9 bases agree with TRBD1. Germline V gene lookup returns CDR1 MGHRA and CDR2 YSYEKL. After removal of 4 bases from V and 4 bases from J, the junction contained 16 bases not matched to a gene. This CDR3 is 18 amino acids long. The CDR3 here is CASSRILGTGWARTEAFF. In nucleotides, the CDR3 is TGCGCCAGCAGCCGGATACTCGGGACAGGGTGGGCTCGCACTGAAGCTTTCTTT.

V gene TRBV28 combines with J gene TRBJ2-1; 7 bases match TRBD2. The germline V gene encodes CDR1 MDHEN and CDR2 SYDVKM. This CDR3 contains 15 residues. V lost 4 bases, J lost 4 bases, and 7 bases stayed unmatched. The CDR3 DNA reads TGTGCCAGCAGTTGGGGCGGGAGAGCTTACAATGAGCAGTTCTTC. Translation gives CASSWGGRAYNEQFF.

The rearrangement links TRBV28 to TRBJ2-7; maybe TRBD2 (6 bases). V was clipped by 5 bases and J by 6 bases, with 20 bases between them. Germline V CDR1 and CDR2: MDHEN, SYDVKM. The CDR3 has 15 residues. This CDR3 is CASSQTGERACEQYF. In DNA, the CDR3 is TGTGCCAGCAGTCAAACAGGCGAGCGGGCCTGCGAGCAGTACTTC. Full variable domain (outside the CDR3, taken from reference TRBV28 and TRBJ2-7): DVKVTQSSRYLVKRTGEKVFLECVQDMDHENMFWYRQDPGLGLRLIYFSYDVKMKEKGDIPEGYSVSREKKERFSLILESASTNQTSMYLCASSQTGERACEQYFGPGTRLTVT.

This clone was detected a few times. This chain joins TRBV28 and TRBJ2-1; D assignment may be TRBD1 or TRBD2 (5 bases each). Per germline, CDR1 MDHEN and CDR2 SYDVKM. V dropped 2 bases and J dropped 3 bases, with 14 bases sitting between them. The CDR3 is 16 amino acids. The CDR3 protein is CASSLQGRGVYNEQFF. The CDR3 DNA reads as TGTGCCAGCAGTTTACAGGGCCGAGGGGTCTACAATGAGCAGTTCTTC.

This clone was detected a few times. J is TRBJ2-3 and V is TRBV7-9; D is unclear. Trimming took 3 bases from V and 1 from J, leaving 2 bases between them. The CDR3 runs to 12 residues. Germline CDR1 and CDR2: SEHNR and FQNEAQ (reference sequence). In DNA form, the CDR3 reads TGTGCCAGCAGCTTTGGCACAGATACGCAGTATTTT. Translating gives CASSFGTDTQYF.

The CDR3 reads CASSLDGGVEAFF. For the CDR3, the DNA is TGTGCCAGCAGCTTGGACGGCGGAGTTGAAGCTTTCTTT. The rearrangement uses TRBV5-5 and TRBJ1-1; D uncertain. The germline V gene has CDR1 SGHKS and CDR2 YYEKEE (reference sequence). The length of the CDR3 is 13 residues. Trimming removed 0 bases from V and 7 bases from J, with 10 bases in between.

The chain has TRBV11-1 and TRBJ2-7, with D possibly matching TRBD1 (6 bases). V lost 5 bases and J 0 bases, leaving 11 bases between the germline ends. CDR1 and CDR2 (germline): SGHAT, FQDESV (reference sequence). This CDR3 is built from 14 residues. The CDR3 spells CASSPRDNSYEQYF. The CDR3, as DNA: TGTGCCAGCAGCCCCCGGGACAACTCCTACGAGCAGTACTTC. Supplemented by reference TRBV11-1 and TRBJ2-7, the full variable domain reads EAEVAQSPRYKITEKSQAVAFWCDPISGHATLYWYRQILGQGPELLVQFQDESVVDDSQLPKDRFSAERLKGVDSTLKIQPAELGDSAMYLCASSPRDNSYEQYFGPGTRLTVT.

CDR3 amino acids: CASSWGLDPYEQYF. DNA of the CDR3: TGCGCCAGCAGTTGGGGACTGGATCCCTACGAGCAGTACTTC. The chain carries TRBV23-1 and TRBJ2-5; D is perhaps TRBD2 (6 bases). The J call may be wrong; the DNA end is better matched by TRBJ2-7. TRBV23-1 has ORF status, its function being uncertain. This CDR3 spans 14 amino acids.

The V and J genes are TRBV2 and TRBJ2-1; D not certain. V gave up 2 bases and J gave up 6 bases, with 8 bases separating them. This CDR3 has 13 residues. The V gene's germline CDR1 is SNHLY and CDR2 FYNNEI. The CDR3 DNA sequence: TGTGCCAGCAGTGAAACGGCTGCCAATGAGCAGTTCTTC. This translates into CASSETAANEQFF.